These 20 T cell receptor beta chains were all obtained from the same sample, sequenced in a study of cytotoxic CD8 clonotypes in ibrutinib-treated CLL. TCRdb keeps only in-frame clones here, not all; method: immunoSEQ multiplex PCR. Of more than 110,000 clones listed, approximately 80% were seen once; the top ten hold less than 8.5%. The material sequenced was PBMCs, taken after 36 months of ibrutinib treatment. The receptors come from a human donor with chronic lymphocytic leukemia.

The chain uses TRBV10-3 and TRBJ2-5; D might be TRBD2 (6 bases). Germline lookup yields CDR1 ENHRY and CDR2 SYGVKD. V was trimmed by 5 bases and J by 7 bases, leaving 20 bases between them. The CDR3 covers 15 residues. The CDR3 spells CAISSLKRVLGTQYF. The CDR3 DNA is TGTGCCATCAGTTCCCTTAAGCGGGTCCTAGGGACCCAGTACTTC.

The rearrangement links TRBV27 to TRBJ2-5; D uncertain. Trimming took off 5 bases at V and 7 bases at J, with 11 bases between the two ends. The CDR3 consists of 12 residues. Germline V lookup: CDR1 MNHEY, CDR2 SMNVEV (reference sequence). This CDR3 reads CASSLASGTQYF. Written as DNA, the CDR3 is TGTGCCAGCAGTCTCGCAAGTGGGACCCAGTACTTC.

J is TRBJ1-1 and V is TRBV25-1, with a tentative D call TRBD1 (5 bases). Trimming cost V 7 bases and J 2 bases, with 23 bases left between them. CDR1 and CDR2 (germline): MGHDK, SYGVNS. The CDR3 has 17 residues. The CDR3, as DNA: TGTGCCAGCACCCCCGGCGGGACCTACGAATTAAACACTGAAGCTTTCTTT. This codes for CASTPGGTYELNTEAFF.

This rearrangement joins TRBV27 to TRBJ2-7, with D tentatively TRBD2 (5 bases). V was trimmed by 3 bases and J by 2 bases, leaving 17 bases between them. Looked up from germline, CDR1 is MNHEY and CDR2 is SMNVEV (reference sequence). The CDR3 loop spans 16 amino acids. DNA of the CDR3: TGTGCCAGCAGTTTTAGGGAGTTTGAGGGCGCCTACGAGCAGTACTTC. Amino acids: CASSFREFEGAYEQYF.

This clone occurred a few times. This sequence joins TRBV10-3 and TRBJ1-1; D uncertain. The germline V gene encodes CDR1 ENHRY and CDR2 SYGVKD. The CDR3 has 12 residues. V was shortened by 6 bases and J by 7 bases, with 12 bases between the two germline ends. DNA for the CDR3: TGTGCCATCAGCAGGTCAAGTGATGAAGCTTTCTTT. It codes for CAISRSSDEAFF.

The chain couples TRBV18 to TRBJ1-4; D not certain. Trimming took off 0 bases at V and 5 bases at J, with 16 bases between the two ends. The CDR3 sequence is 17 residues long. Per germline, CDR1 KGHSH and CDR2 LQKENI. The CDR3 DNA reads TGTGCCAGCTCACCACCGTACCCGGGGTTTGGGAATGAAAAACTGTTTTTT. It yields the protein CASSPPYPGFGNEKLFF. Combining the CDR3 with reference TRBV18 and TRBJ1-4 gives the whole variable domain NAGVMQNPRHLVRRRGQEARLRCSPMKGHSHVYWYRQLPEEGLKFMVYLQKENIIDESGMPKERFSAEFPKEGPSILRIQQVVRGDSAAYFCASSPPYPGFGNEKLFFGSGTQLSVL.

The gene calls are TRBV29-1 and TRBJ1-5, with unresolved D. The ends were cut back, 6 bases at V and 3 bases at J, with 15 bases in the middle. Per germline, CDR1 SQVTM and CDR2 ANQGSEA. The CDR3 consists of 14 residues. This CDR3 is CSVSLDGINQPQHF. The CDR3 DNA follows: TGCAGCGTAAGCCTGGACGGAATCAATCAGCCCCAGCATTTT.

The J gene is TRBJ1-2, the V gene TRBV2; 10 nucleotides agree with TRBD1. Germline assignment: CDR1 SNHLY and CDR2 FYNNEI. The CDR3 spans 14 residues. The V gene end was trimmed by 6 bases and the J gene end by 2 bases; junction bases not matched to a gene: 3. The CDR3 coding sequence is TGTGCCAGCAGGGCGACAGGGGGCAACTATGGCTACACCTTC. It codes for CASRATGGNYGYTF.

V is TRBV18 and J is TRBJ2-7, with D possibly being TRBD1 or TRBD2 (5 bases each). Trimming shortened V by 4 bases and J by 1 base, and 14 bases separated the two germline ends. Germline CDR1 reads KGHSH; CDR2 reads LQKENI. The CDR3 is made up of 15 amino acids. The CDR3 here is CASSRDSRGSYEQYF. The CDR3 bases are TGTGCCAGCTCACGAGACAGTCGGGGATCCTACGAGCAGTACTTC.

The chain joins TRBV7-9 to TRBJ1-4; D is uncertain. Trimming stripped 5 bases from V and 8 bases from J, with 6 bases between. The CDR3 has 11 amino acids. Germline V CDR1 and CDR2: SEHNR, FQNEAQ (reference sequence). The CDR3 region has the DNA TGTGCCAGCAGCCCGTTGGAAAAACTGTTTTTT. It translates to CASSPLEKLFF.

The chain links TRBV5-6 to TRBJ2-7; TRBD2 matches 12 bases. V was pared by 2 bases and J by 6 bases, with 12 bases of the junction left unmatched. CDR3 length equals 17 residues. Germline CDR1 reads SGHDT; CDR2 reads YYEEEE. The CDR3 DNA reads as TGTGCCAGCAGCTTTCCCCTGACTAGCGGGAGTAGTCGCGAGCAGTACTTC. Protein: CASSFPLTSGSSREQYF.

This rearrangement joins TRBV19 to TRBJ2-7; D unresolved. CDR1 is LNHDA and CDR2 is SQIVND in the germline V gene (reference sequence). Deletions cut 0 bases from V and 4 bases from J, with 10 bases between. The length of the CDR3 is 14 residues. The CDR3 loop reads CASSIDVGTYEQYF. DNA for the CDR3: TGTGCCAGTAGTATAGATGTGGGCACGTACGAGCAGTACTTC.

This clone was seen more than once but under ten times. CDR3 nucleotide sequence: TGTGCCAGCAGCACTCCCCTCCACTTT. Translation: CASSTPLHF. This rearrangement joins TRBV21-1 to TRBJ1-6. TRBV21-1 is a pseudogene. This CDR3 contains 9 residues.

This chain joins TRBV5-4 and TRBJ2-5; unclear D gene. The length of the CDR3 is 14 residues. Trimming shortened V by 0 bases and J by 7 bases, and 13 bases separated the two germline ends. Germline CDR1 reads SGHNT; CDR2 reads YYREEE (reference sequence). CDR3 nucleotides: TGTGCCAGCAGCTTGGAAGGCGGCGCGCGGACCCAGTACTTC. Translating gives CASSLEGGARTQYF.

The rearrangement joins TRBV18 to TRBJ2-7; tentative D call: TRBD1 (5 bases). Germline V gene sequence: CDR1 KGHSH, CDR2 LQKENI. Trimming took 3 bases from V and 1 from J, leaving 16 bases between them. CDR3 length: 16 amino acids. CDR3 in amino acids: CASSPPAQGRSYEQYF. CDR3 DNA sequence: TGTGCCAGCTCACCCCCAGCGCAGGGCCGATCCTACGAGCAGTACTTC.

This chain joins TRBV7-9 and TRBJ1-2, with a possible D match to TRBD1 (6 bases). Germline V CDR1 and CDR2: SEHNR, FQNEAQ (reference sequence). Trimming shortened V by 4 bases and J by 4 bases, and 19 bases separated the two germline ends. This CDR3 has 16 residues. In nucleotides, the CDR3 is TGTGCCAGCAGCTCGTACAGGGAGGTCCAATCCTATGGCTACACCTTC. The encoded protein is CASSSYREVQSYGYTF.

The chain carries TRBV7-9 and TRBJ2-1, with D possibly TRBD2 on 5 matching bases. The CDR3 runs to 16 residues. CDR1 is SEHNR, CDR2 FQNEAQ, per germline (reference sequence). Trimming took off 6 bases at V and 4 bases at J, with 19 bases between the two ends. As DNA, the CDR3 is TGTGCCAGCAGGATAGGTAGCGCGGTTTGGTACAATGAGCAGTTCTTC. This translates into CASRIGSAVWYNEQFF.

The chain couples TRBV19 to TRBJ2-6; 7 positions agree with TRBD1. V was clipped by 5 bases and J by 0 bases; unmatched bases: 4. CDR1 LNHDA and CDR2 SQIVND come from the germline V gene (reference sequence). This CDR3 contains 16 residues. The CDR3: CASSHRGPSGANVLTF. For the CDR3, the DNA is TGTGCCAGTAGTCACAGGGGACCCTCTGGGGCCAACGTCCTGACTTTC.

This chain uses TRBV27 with TRBJ1-4, with unresolved D. V shed 4 bases and J shed 6 bases, with 3 bases lying between them. The germline V gene has CDR1 MNHEY and CDR2 SMNVEV (reference sequence). The CDR3 runs 11 residues. This chain's CDR3 is CASSYDEKLFF. The CDR3 nucleotides are TGTGCCAGCAGTTATGATGAAAAACTGTTTTTT.

This chain connects TRBV19 to TRBJ1-1; D possibly corresponds to TRBD1 (5 bases). Trimming cost V 2 bases and J 0 bases, with 7 bases left between them. From germline, CDR1 is LNHDA and CDR2 SQIVND (reference sequence). This CDR3 has 14 amino acids. CDR3 sequence (DNA): TGTGCCAGTAGTATAAGACAGATGAACACTGAAGCTTTCTTT. Its translation: CASSIRQMNTEAFF.